At least ten counts were recorded for the clone carrying this T cell receptor (beta chain). TCRdb re-analysed the 5' RACE reads in MiXCR, keeping a single row per CDR3 protein. Among roughly 120,000 distinct CDR3 sequences, more than 6% were seen once, and the ten largest hold 2.5%. Trimming stripped 0 bases from V and 11 bases from J, with 10 bases between. Germline CDR1 and CDR2: LGHDT and YNNKEL (reference sequence). This CDR3 contains 12 residues. The data are from a study of T cells after yellow fever vaccination. This specimen was CD4+ T cells sorted from PBMCs, taken roughly 10 days after the first yellow fever vaccination. The receptor's source is a man younger than 35 who received the YFV17D yellow fever vaccine. The V and J genes are TRBV3-1 and TRBJ1-1; D is unclear. The CDR3 loop is CASSQDGLMAFF. The CDR3 coding sequence is TGTGCCAGCAGCCAAGATGGTCTAATGGCTTTCTTT.